The clone carrying this TCR beta chain was found many times. Its target is not known. The source of the sample is a study of T cells in Graves' hyperthyroidism and ophthalmopathy. General study findings and limits: A model of 13 V-J pairs discriminated ophthalmopathy from stable hyperthyroidism.

What was amplified from RNA transcripts were TCR beta CDR3 regions. A first-round RT-PCR of the TCR CDR3 used the HTBI primer set. TCRdb redid the calling of the multiplex PCR reads with MiXCR, one entry per CDR3 protein. The sample lists 450,000 to 650,000 distinct CDR3 sequences; less than 25% were seen once. Criteria for exclusion of patients were uncontrolled infection, other autoimmune disease, pregnancy or lactation. The germline V and J ends were trimmed by 5 bases and 2 bases, with 16 bases remaining between them. Germline CDR1 MNHEY, CDR2 SVGEGT. CDR3 length: 15 amino acids. The sequence was collected from a man in his late teens or twenties with Graves' hyperthyroidism. The source material was blood. V and J are TRBV6-2 or TRBV6-3 and TRBJ2-7; D remains unclear. In nucleotides, the CDR3 is TGTGCCAGCAGTCCCATTATGGATCTGACCTACGAGCAGTACTTC. It codes for CASSPIMDLTYEQYF.